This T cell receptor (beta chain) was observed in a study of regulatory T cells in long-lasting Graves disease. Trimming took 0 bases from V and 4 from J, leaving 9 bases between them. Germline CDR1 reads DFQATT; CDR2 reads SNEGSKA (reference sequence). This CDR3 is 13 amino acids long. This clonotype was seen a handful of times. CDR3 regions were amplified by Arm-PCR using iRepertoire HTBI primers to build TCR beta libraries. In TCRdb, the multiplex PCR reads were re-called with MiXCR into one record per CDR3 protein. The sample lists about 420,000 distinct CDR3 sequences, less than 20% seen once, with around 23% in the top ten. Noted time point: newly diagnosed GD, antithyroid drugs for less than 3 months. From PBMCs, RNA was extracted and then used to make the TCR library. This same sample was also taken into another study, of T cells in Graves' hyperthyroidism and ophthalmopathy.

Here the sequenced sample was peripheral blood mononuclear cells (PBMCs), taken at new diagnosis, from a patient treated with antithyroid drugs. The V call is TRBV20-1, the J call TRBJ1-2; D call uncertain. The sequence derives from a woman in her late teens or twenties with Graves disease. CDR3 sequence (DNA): TGCAGTGCTAGAGATGAGTTTCCCTATGGCTACACCTTC. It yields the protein CSARDEFPYGYTF.